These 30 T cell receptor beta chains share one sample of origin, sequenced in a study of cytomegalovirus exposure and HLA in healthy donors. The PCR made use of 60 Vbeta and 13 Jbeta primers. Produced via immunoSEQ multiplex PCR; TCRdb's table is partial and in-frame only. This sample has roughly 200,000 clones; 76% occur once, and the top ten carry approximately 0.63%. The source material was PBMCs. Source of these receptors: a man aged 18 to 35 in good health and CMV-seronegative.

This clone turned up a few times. CDR3: CASSTATGGTEAFF. The CDR3 DNA sequence: TGCGCCAGCAGCACGGCCACAGGGGGCACTGAAGCTTTCTTT. The chain couples TRBV5-1 to TRBJ1-1; 8 nucleotides agree with TRBD1. CDR1 is SGHRS, CDR2 YFSETQ, per germline. The CDR3 contains 14 residues. Germline trimming cut 4 bases from V and 4 bases from J; bases unmatched to any gene: 6.

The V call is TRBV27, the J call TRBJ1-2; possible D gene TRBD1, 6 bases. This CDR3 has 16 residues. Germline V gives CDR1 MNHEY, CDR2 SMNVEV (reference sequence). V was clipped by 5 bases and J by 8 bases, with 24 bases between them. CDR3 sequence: CASSPRVRGVSNGYTF. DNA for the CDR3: TGTGCCAGCAGTCCTCGTGTCAGGGGAGTGTCCAACGGCTACACCTTC.

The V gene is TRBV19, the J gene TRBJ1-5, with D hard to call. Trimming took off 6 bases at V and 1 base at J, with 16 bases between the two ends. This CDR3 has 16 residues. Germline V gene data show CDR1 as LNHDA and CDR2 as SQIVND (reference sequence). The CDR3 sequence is CASRLRAGGSNQPQHF. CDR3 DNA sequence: TGTGCCAGTAGGCTCCGGGCGGGAGGGAGCAATCAGCCCCAGCATTTT.

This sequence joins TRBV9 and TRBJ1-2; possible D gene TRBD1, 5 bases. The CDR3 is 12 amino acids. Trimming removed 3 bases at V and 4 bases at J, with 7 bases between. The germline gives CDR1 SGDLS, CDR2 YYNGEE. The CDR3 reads CASSAGSYGYTF. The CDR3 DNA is TGTGCCAGCAGCGCAGGGTCCTATGGCTACACCTTC. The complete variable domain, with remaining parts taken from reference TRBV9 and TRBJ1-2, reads DSGVTQTPKHLITATGQRVTLRCSPRSGDLSVYWYQQSLDQGLQFLIQYYNGEERAKGNILERFSAQQFPDLHSELNLSSLELGDSALYFCASSAGSYGYTFGSGTRLTVV.

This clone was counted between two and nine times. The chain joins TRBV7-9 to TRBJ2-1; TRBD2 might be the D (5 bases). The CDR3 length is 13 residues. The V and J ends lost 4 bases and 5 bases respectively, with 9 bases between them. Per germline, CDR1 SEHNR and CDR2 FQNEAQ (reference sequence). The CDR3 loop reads CASSSRLNNEQFF. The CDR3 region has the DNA TGTGCCAGCAGCTCACGACTAAACAATGAGCAGTTCTTC.

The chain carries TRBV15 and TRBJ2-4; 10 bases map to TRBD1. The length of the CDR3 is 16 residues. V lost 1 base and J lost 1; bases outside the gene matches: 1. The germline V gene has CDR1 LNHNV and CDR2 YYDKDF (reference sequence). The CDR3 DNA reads TGTGCCACCAGCAGAGCGGGACAGGGGGCCAAAAACATTCAGTACTTC. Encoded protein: CATSRAGQGAKNIQYF.

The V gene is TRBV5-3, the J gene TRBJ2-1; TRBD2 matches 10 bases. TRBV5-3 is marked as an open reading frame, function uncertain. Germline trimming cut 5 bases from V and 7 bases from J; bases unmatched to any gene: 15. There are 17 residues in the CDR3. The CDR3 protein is CARRPPGLARRVNEQFF. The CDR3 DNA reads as TGTGCCAGAAGGCCTCCGGGACTAGCGAGGAGGGTTAATGAGCAGTTCTTC.

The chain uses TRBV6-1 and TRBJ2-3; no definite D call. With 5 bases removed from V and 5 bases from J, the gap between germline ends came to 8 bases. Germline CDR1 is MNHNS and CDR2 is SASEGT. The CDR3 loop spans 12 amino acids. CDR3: CASSYAVDTQYF. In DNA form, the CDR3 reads TGTGCCAGCAGTTATGCGGTAGATACGCAGTATTTT.

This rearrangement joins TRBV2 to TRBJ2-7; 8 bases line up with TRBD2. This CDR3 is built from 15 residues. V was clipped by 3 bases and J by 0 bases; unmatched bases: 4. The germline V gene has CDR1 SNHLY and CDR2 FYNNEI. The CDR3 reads CASSDIGTSSYEQYF. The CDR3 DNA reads TGTGCCAGCAGTGATATTGGGACTAGCTCCTACGAGCAGTACTTC.

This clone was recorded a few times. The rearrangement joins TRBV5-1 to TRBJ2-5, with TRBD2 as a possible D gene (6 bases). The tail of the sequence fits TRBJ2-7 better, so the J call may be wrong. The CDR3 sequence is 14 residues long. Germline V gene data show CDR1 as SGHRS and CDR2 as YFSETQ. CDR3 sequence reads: CASSLVGTPYEQYF. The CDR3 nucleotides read TGCGCCAGCAGCTTGGTGGGGACTCCCTACGAGCAGTACTTC.

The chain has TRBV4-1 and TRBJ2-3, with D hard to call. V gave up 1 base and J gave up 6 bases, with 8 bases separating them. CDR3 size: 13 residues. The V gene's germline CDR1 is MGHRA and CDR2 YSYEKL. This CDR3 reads CASSQVEEDTQYF. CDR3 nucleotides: TGCGCCAGCAGCCAAGTTGAGGAGGATACGCAGTATTTT.

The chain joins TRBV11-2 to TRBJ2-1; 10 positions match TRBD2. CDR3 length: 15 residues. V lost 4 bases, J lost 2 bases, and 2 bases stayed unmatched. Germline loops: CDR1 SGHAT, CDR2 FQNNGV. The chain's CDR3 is CASSSTSGAYNEQFF. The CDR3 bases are TGTGCCAGCAGCTCCACTAGCGGGGCCTACAATGAGCAGTTCTTC.

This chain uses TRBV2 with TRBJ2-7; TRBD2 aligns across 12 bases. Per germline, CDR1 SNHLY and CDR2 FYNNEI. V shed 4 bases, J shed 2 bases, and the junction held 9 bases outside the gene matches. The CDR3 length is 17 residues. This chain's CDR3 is CASSVPTGLAGTYEQYF. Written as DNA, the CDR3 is TGTGCCAGCAGTGTACCCACAGGACTAGCGGGGACCTACGAGCAGTACTTC.

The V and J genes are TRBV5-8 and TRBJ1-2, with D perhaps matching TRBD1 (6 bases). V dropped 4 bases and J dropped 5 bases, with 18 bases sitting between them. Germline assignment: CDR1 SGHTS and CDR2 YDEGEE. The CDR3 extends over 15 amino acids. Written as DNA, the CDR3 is TGTGCCAGCAGCCGGAATGCGGGGGCGGGGTATGGCTACACCTTC. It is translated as CASSRNAGAGYGYTF.

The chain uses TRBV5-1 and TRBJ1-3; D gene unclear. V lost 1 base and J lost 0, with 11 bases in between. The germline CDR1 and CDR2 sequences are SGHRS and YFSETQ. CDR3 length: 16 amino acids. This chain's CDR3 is CASSLQPESSGNTIYF. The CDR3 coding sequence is TGCGCCAGCAGCTTGCAGCCGGAGAGCTCTGGAAACACCATATATTTT.

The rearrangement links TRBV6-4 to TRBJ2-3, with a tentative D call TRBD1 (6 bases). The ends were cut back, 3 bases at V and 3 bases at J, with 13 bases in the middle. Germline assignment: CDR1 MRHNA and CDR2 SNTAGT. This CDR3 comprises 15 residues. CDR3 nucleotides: TGTGCCAGCAGTGAAGTACAGGGTCGGACAGATACGCAGTATTTT. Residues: CASSEVQGRTDTQYF.

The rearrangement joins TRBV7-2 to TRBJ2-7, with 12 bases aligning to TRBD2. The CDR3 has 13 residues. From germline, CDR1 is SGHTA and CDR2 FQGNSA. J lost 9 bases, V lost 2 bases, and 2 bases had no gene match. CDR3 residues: CASSLLLAGGQYF. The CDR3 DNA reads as TGTGCCAGCAGCTTACTACTAGCGGGGGGGCAGTACTTC. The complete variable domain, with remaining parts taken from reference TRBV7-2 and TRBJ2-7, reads GAGVSQSPSNKVTEKGKDVELRCDPISGHTALYWYRQSLGQGLEFLIYFQGNSAPDKSGLPSDRFSAERTGGSVSTLTIQRTQQEDSAVYLCASSLLLAGGQYFGPGTRLTVT.

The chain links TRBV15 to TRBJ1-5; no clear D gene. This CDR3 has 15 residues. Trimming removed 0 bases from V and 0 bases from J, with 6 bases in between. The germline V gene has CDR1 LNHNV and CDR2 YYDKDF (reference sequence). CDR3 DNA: TGTGCCACCAGCAGAGACATTTTTAGCAATCAGCCCCAGCATTTT. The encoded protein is CATSRDIFSNQPQHF.

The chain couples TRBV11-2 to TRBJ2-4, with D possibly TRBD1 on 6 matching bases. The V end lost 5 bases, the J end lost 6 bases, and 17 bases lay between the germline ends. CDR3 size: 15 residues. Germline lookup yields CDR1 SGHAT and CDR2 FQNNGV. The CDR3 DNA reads TGTGCCAGCAGCCAGCCATGGGACATAGGAAACATTCAGTACTTC. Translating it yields CASSQPWDIGNIQYF.

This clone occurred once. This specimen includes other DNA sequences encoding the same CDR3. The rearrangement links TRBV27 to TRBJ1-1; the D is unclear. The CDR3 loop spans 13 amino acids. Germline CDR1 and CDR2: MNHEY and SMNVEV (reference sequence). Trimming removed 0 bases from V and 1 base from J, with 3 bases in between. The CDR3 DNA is TGTGCCAGCAGTTTATCCCGGAACACTGAAGCTTTCTTT. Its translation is CASSLSRNTEAFF.

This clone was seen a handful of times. The CDR3 sequence: CASSSGQISEKLFF. The CDR3 bases are TGTGCCAGCAGCTCAGGACAGATAAGTGAAAAACTGTTTTTT. V usage is TRBV5-5 and J usage is TRBJ1-4, with D maybe TRBD1 (6 bases). Germline V lookup: CDR1 SGHKS, CDR2 YYEKEE (reference sequence). V lost 3 bases and J lost 7, with 13 bases in between. The CDR3 totals 14 residues.

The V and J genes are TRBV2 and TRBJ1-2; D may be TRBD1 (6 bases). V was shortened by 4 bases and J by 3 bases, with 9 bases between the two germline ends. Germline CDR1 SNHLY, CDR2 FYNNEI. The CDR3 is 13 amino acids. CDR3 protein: CASSVGGDYGYTF. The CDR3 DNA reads TGTGCCAGCAGTGTAGGGGGAGACTATGGCTACACCTTC.

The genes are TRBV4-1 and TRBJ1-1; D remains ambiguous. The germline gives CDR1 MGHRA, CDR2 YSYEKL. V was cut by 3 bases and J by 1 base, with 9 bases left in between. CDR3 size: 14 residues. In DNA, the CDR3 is TGCGCCAGCAGCCAGACCGGGAAGAACACTGAAGCTTTCTTT. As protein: CASSQTGKNTEAFF.

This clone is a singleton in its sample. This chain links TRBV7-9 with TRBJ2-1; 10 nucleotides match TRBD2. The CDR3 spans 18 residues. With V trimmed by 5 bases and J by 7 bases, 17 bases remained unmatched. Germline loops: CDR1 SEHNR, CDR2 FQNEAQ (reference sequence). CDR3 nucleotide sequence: TGTGCCAGCAGCCACTTTACTAGGACTAGCGGTATGGGGAATGAGCAGTTCTTC. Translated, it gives CASSHFTRTSGMGNEQFF. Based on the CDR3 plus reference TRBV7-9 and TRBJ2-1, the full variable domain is DTGVSQNPRHKITKRGQNVTFRCDPISEHNRLYWYRQTLGQGPEFLTYFQNEAQLEKSRLLSDRFSAERPKGSFSTLEIQRTEQGDSAMYLCASSHFTRTSGMGNEQFFGPGTRLTVL.

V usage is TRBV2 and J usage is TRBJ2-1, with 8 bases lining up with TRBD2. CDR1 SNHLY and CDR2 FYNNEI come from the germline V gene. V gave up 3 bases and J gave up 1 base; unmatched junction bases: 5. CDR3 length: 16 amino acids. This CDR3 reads CASSDLAGRSYNEQFF. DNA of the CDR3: TGTGCCAGCAGTGACCTAGCGGGTAGATCCTACAATGAGCAGTTCTTC. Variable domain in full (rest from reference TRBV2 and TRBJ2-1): EPEVTQTPSHQVTQMGQEVILRCVPISNHLYFYWYRQILGQKVEFLVSFYNNEISEKSEIFDDQFSVERPDGSNFTLKIRSTKLEDSAMYFCASSDLAGRSYNEQFFGPGTRLTVL.

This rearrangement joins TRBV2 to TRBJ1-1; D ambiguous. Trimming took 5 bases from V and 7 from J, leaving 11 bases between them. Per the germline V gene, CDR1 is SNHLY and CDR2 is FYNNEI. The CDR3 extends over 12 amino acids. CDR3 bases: TGTGCCAGCAGTCTTCGGTTCATTGAAGCTTTCTTT. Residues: CASSLRFIEAFF.

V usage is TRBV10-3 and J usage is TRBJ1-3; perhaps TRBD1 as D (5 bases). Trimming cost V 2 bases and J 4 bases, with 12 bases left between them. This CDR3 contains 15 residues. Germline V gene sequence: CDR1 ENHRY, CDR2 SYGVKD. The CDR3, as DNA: TGTGCCATCAGTGAGGGTACGAGACAGGGAAACACCATATATTTT. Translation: CAISEGTRQGNTIYF.

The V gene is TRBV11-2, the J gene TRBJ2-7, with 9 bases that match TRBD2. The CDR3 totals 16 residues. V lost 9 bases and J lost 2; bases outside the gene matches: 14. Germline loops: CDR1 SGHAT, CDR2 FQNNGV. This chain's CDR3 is CASRSGRPPRPYEQYF. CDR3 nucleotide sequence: TGTGCCAGTCGTAGCGGGAGACCTCCCAGGCCCTACGAGCAGTACTTC. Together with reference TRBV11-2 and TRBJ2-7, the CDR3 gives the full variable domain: EAGVAQSPRYKIIEKRQSVAFWCNPISGHATLYWYQQILGQGPKLLIQFQNNGVVDDSQLPKDRFSAERLKGVDSTLKIQPAKLEDSAVYLCASRSGRPPRPYEQYFGPGTRLTVT.

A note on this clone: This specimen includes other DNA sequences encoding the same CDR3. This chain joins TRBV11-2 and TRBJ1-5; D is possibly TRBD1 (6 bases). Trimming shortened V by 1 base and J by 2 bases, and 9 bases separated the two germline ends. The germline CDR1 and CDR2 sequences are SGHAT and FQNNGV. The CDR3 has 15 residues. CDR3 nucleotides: TGTGCCAGCAGCTTAGTCCCAGGGGGCAATCAGCCCCAGCATTTT. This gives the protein CASSLVPGGNQPQHF.

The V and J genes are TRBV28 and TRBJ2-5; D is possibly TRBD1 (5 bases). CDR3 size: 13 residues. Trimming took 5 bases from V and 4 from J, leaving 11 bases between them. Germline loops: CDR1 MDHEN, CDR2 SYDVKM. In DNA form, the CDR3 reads TGTGCCAGCAGTACCCCAGGGTCAGAGACCCAGTACTTC. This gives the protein CASSTPGSETQYF. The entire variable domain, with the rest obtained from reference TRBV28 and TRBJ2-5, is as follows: DVKVTQSSRYLVKRTGEKVFLECVQDMDHENMFWYRQDPGLGLRLIYFSYDVKMKEKGDIPEGYSVSREKKERFSLILESASTNQTSMYLCASSTPGSETQYFGPGTRLLVL.